This T cell receptor (beta chain) was sequenced in a study of cytomegalovirus exposure and HLA in healthy donors. The PCR contained 60 Vbeta and 13 Jbeta primers. Clones were read by immunoSEQ multiplex PCR, and TCRdb kept only the in-frame ones, dropping some. The table shows some 140,000 clones, with approximately 70% occurring only once. V lost 5 bases, J lost 2 bases, and 2 bases stayed unmatched. Per the germline V gene, CDR1 is SGHTA and CDR2 is FQGTGA. The CDR3 runs 15 residues. This chain connects TRBV7-3 to TRBJ2-1; 11 bases fit TRBD2. This sequence was found in a middle-aged woman in good health and CMV-seronegative. Sequenced material: PBMCs. CDR3 protein: CASSLSGGAYNEQFF. In nucleotides, the CDR3 is TGTGCCAGCAGCCTTAGCGGGGGGGCCTACAATGAGCAGTTCTTC. The variable domain in full, with the rest retrieved from reference TRBV7-3 and TRBJ2-1, is GAGVSQTPSNKVTEKGKYVELRCDPISGHTALYWYRQSLGQGPEFLIYFQGTGAADDSGLPNDRFFAVRPEGSVSTLKIQRTERGDSAVYLCASSLSGGAYNEQFFGPGTRLTVL.